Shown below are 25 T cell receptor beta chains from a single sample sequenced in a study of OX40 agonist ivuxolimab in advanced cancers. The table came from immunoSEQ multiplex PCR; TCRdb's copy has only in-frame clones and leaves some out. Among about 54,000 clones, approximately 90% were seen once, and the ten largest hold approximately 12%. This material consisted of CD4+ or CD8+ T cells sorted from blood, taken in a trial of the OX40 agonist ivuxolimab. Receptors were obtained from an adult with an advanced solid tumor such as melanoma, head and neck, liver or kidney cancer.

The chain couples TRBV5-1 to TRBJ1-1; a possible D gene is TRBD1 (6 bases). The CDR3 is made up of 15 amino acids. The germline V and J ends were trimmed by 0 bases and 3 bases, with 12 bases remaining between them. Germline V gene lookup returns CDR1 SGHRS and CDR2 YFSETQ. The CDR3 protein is CASSLGTVADTEAFF. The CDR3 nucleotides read TGCGCCAGCAGCTTGGGGACAGTTGCTGACACTGAAGCTTTCTTT.

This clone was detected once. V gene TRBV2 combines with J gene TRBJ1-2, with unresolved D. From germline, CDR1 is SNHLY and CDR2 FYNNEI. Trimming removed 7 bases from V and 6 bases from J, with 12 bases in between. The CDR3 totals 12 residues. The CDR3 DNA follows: TGTGCCAGCACTAGAGATCCGAATGGCTACACCTTC. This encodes CASTRDPNGYTF.

CDR3 protein: CASSLESGEQPQHF. In DNA form, the CDR3 reads TGTGCCAGCAGCTTGGAATCAGGGGAACAGCCCCAGCATTTT. V gene TRBV5-5 combines with J gene TRBJ1-5, with D possibly matching TRBD1 (6 bases). Germline CDR1 reads SGHKS; CDR2 reads YYEKEE (reference sequence). CDR3 length: 14 amino acids. The V gene lost 0 bases and the J gene lost 7 bases, with 11 bases spanning the gap. The whole variable domain, remainder taken from reference TRBV5-5 and TRBJ1-5, is DAGVTQSPTHLIKTRGQQVTLRCSPISGHKSVSWYQQVLGQGPQFIFQYYEKEERGRGNFPDRFSARQFPNYSSELNVNALLLGDSALYLCASSLESGEQPQHFGDGTRLSIL.

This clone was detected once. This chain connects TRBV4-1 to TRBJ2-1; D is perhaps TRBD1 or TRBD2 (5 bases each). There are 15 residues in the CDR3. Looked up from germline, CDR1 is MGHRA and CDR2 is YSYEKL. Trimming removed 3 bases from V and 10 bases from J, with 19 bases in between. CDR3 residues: CASSQLSGTVLEQFF. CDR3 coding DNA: TGCGCCAGCAGCCAGCTATCCGGGACGGTGTTGGAGCAGTTCTTC.

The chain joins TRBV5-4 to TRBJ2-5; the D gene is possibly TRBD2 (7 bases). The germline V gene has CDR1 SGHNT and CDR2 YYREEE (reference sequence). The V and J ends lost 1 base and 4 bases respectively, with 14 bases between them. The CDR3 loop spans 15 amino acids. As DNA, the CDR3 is TGTGCCAGCAGCTTGCCCAGGGAGGGGGGAGAGACCCAGTACTTC. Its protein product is CASSLPREGGETQYF.

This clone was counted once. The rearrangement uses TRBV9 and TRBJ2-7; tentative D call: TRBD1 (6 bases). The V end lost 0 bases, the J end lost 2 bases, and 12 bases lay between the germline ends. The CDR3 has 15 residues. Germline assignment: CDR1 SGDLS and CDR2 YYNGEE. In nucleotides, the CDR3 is TGTGCCAGCAGCGTAGAAGGTTCAGGGGCCTACGAGCAGTACTTC. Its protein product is CASSVEGSGAYEQYF.

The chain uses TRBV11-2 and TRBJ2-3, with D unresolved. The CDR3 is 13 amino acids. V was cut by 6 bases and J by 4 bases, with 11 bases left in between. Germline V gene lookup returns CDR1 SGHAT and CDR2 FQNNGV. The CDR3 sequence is CASRSFAADTQYF. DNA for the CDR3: TGTGCCAGCAGATCCTTCGCGGCAGATACGCAGTATTTT.

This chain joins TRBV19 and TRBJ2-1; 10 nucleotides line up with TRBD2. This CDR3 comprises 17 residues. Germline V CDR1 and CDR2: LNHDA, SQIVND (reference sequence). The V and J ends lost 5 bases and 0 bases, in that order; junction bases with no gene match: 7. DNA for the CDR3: TGTGCCAGTAGTCGGCTAGCGGGAGAACTCTCCTACAATGAGCAGTTCTTC. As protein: CASSRLAGELSYNEQFF.

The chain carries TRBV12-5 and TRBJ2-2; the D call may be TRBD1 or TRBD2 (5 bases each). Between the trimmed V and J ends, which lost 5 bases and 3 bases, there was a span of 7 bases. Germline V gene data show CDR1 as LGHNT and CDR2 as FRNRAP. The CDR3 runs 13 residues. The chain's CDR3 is CASGQGHTGELFF. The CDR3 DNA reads TGTGCTAGTGGTCAGGGACACACCGGGGAGCTGTTTTTT.

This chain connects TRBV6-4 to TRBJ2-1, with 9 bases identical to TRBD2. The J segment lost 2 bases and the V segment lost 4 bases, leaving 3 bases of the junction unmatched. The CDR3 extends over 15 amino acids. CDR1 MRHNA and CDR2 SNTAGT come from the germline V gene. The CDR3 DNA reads TGTGCCAGCAGTGTCTTAGCGGGGGCCTACAATGAGCAGTTCTTC. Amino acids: CASSVLAGAYNEQFF.

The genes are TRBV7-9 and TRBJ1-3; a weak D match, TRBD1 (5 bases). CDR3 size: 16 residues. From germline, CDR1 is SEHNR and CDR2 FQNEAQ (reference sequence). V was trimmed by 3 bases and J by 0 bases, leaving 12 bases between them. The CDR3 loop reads CASSFGDSRSGNTIYF. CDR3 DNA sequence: TGTGCCAGCAGCTTCGGGGACTCCCGCTCTGGAAACACCATATATTTT.

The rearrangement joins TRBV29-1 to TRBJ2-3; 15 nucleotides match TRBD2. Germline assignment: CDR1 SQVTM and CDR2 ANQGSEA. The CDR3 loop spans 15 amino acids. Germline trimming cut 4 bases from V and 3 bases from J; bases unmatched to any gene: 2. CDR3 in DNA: TGCAGCGTTGGGGGACTAGCGGGGGGTACAGATACGCAGTATTTT. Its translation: CSVGGLAGGTDTQYF.

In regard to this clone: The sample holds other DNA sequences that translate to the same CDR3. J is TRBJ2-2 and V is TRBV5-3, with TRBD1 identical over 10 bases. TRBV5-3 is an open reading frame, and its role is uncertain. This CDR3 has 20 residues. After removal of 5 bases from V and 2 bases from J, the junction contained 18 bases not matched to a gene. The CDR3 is CARRKRTGGIDYSNTGELFF. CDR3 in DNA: TGTGCCAGAAGAAAAAGGACAGGGGGTATAGATTACTCTAACACCGGGGAGCTGTTTTTT.

CDR3: CASSFWSARQGGNTEAFF. CDR3 coding DNA: TGCGCCAGCAGCTTTTGGTCGGCCCGACAGGGAGGGAACACTGAAGCTTTCTTT. The rearrangement joins TRBV5-1 to TRBJ1-1, with 7 bases fitting TRBD1. V lost 2 bases, J lost 1 base, and 14 bases stayed unmatched. This CDR3 comprises 18 residues. In germline, CDR1 is SGHRS, CDR2 YFSETQ.

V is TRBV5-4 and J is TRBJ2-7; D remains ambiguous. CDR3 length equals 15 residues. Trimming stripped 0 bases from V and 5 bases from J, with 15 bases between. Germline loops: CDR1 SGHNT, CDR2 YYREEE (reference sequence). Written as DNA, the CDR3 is TGTGCCAGCAGCTTGGACTTCATGGGTTCGGACGAGCAGTACTTC. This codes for CASSLDFMGSDEQYF.

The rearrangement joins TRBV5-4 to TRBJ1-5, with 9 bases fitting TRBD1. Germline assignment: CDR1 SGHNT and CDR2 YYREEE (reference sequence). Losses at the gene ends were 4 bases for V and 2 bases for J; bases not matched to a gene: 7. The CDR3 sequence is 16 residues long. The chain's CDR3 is CASSRSDRGGNQPQHF. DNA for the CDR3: TGTGCCAGCAGCCGCTCGGACAGGGGCGGCAATCAGCCCCAGCATTTT.

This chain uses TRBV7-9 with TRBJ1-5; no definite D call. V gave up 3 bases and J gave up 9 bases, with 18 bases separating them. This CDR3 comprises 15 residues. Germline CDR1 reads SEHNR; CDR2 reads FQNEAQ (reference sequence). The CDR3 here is CASSFSQPSMGPQHF. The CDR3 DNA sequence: TGTGCCAGCAGCTTCTCCCAGCCGTCTATGGGGCCCCAGCATTTT.

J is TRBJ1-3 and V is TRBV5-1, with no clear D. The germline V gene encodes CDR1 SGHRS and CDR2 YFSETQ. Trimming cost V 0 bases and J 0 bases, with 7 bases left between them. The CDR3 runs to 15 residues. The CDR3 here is CASSLDGVSGNTIYF. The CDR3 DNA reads TGCGCCAGCAGCTTGGATGGCGTCTCTGGAAACACCATATATTTT.

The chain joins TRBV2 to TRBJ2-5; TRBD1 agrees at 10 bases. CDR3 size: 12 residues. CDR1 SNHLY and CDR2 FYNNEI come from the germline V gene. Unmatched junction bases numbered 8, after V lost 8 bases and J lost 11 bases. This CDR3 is CASRDRGLRQYF. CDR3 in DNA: TGTGCCAGCCGAGACAGGGGGCTGAGACAGTACTTC. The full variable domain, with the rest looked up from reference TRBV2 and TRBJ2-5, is EPEVTQTPSHQVTQMGQEVILRCVPISNHLYFYWYRQILGQKVEFLVSFYNNEISEKSEIFDDQFSVERPDGSNFTLKIRSTKLEDSAMYFCASRDRGLRQYFGPGTRLLVL.

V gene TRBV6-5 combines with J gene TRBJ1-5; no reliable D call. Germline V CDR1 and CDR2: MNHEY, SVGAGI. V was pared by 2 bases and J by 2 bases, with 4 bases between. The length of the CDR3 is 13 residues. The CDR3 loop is CASSYAGNQPQHF. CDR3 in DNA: TGTGCCAGCAGTTACGCGGGCAATCAGCCCCAGCATTTT.

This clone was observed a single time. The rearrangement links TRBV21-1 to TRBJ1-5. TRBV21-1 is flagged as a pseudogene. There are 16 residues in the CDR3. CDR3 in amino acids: CASSPWLEGEGQPQHF. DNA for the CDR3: TGTGCCAGCAGCCCCTGGCTGGAGGGAGAGGGTCAGCCCCAGCATTTT.

CDR3 region: CASTPGRAYNEQFF. The CDR3 DNA reads as TGTGCCAGCACCCCGGGGAGGGCCTACAATGAGCAGTTCTTC. The V gene is TRBV5-6, the J gene TRBJ2-1; 7 nucleotides align to TRBD2. The germline V gene encodes CDR1 SGHDT and CDR2 YYEEEE. The CDR3 is made up of 14 amino acids. J gave up 2 bases and V 6 bases, and 5 bases lay outside the gene matches. Variable domain in full (rest from reference TRBV5-6 and TRBJ2-1): DAGVTQSPTHLIKTRGQQVTLRCSPKSGHDTVSWYQQALGQGPQFIFQYYEEEERQRGNFPDRFSGHQFPNYSSELNVNALLLGDSALYLCASTPGRAYNEQFFGPGTRLTVL.

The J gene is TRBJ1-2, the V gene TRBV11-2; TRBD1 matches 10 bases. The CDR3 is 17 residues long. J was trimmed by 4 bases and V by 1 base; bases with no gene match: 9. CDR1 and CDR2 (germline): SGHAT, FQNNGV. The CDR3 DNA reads TGTGCCAGCAGCTTAGTTACTATAGGGACAGGGGTCTATGGCTACACCTTC. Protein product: CASSLVTIGTGVYGYTF.

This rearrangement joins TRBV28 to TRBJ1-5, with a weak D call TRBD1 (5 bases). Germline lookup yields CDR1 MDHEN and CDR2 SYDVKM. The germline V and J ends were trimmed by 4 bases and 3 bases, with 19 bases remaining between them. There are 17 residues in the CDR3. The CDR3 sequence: CASSWGGVIGYNQPQHF. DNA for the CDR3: TGTGCCAGCAGTTGGGGGGGGGTTATAGGGTACAATCAGCCCCAGCATTTT.

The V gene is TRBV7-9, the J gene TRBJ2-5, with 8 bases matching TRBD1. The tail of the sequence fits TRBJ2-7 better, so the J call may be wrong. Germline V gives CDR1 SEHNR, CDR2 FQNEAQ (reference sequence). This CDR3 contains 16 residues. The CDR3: CASSYPRGRRDHEQYF. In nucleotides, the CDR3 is TGTGCCAGCAGCTACCCCAGGGGGCGAAGGGATCACGAGCAGTACTTC.